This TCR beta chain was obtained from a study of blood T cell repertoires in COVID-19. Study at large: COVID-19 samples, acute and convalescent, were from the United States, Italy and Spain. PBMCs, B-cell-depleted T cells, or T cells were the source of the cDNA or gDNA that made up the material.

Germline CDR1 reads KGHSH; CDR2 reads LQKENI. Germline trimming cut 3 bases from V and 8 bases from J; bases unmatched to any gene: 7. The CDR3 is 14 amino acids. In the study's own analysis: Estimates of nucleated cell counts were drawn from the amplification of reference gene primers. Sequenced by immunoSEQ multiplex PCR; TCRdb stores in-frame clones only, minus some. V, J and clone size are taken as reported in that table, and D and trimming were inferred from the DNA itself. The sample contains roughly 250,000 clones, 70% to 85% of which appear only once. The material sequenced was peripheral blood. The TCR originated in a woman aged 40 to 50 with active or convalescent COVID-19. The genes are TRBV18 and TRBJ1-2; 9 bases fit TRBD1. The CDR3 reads CASSPPGQGSGYTF. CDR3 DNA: TGTGCCAGCTCACCGCCGGGACAGGGTTCCGGCTACACCTTC.